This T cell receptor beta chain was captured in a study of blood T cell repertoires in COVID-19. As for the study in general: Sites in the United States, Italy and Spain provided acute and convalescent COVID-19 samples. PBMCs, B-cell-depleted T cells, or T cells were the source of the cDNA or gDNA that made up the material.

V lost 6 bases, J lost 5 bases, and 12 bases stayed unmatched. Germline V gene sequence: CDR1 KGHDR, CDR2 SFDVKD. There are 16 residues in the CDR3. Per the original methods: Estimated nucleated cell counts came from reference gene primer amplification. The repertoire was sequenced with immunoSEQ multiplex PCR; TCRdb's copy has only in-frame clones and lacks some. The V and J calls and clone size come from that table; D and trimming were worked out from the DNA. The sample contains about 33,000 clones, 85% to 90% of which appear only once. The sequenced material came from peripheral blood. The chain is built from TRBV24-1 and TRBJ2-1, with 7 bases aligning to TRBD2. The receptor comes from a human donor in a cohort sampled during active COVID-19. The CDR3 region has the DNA TGTGCCACCAGTTCCTTGCGAGGGAGGGCCGACAATGAGCAGTTCTTC. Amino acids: CATSSLRGRADNEQFF.